Listed here are 22 T cell receptor beta chains from one sample, sequenced in a study of shared clonotypes between healthy human individuals. Here immunoSEQ multiplex PCR was the method, and the copy in TCRdb shows in-frame clones only, minus some. The data hold 2 million to 2.5 million clones, with about nine tenths observed a single time. Sequencing used naive CD4+ T cells from PBMCs. Subset here: CD45RA+ positively selected. The receptors here all came from a man younger than 35 in good health. Some clones in this sample may be carry-over from other donors' samples.

The rearrangement links TRBV9 to TRBJ2-1; either TRBD1 or TRBD2 may fit D (5 bases each). Per the germline V gene, CDR1 is SGDLS and CDR2 is YYNGEE. This CDR3 has 14 residues. V was pared by 3 bases and J by 9 bases, with 16 bases between. The CDR3 sequence: CASSGPPRGGEQFF. In DNA form, the CDR3 reads TGTGCCAGCAGCGGGCCCCCACGGGGCGGTGAGCAGTTCTTC.

This rearrangement joins TRBV10-3 to TRBJ2-7; tentatively, D is TRBD1 (7 bases). This CDR3 has 15 residues. CDR1 ENHRY and CDR2 SYGVKD come from the germline V gene. The V gene lost 2 bases and the J gene lost 2 bases, with 13 bases spanning the gap. The CDR3 loop reads CAISEGGTDPYEQYF. The CDR3 region has the DNA TGTGCCATCAGTGAGGGCGGGACAGATCCCTACGAGCAGTACTTC.

V is TRBV9 and J is TRBJ2-6; 8 bases line up with TRBD1. The V gene end was trimmed by 4 bases and the J gene end by 4 bases; junction bases not matched to a gene: 7. The CDR3 contains 16 residues. Germline V gives CDR1 SGDLS, CDR2 YYNGEE. The CDR3 nucleotides read TGTGCCAGCAGCACTCAGGGGGCGGAAGGGGCCAACGTCCTGACTTTC. Translating gives CASSTQGAEGANVLTF. The variable domain in full, with the rest retrieved from reference TRBV9 and TRBJ2-6, is DSGVTQTPKHLITATGQRVTLRCSPRSGDLSVYWYQQSLDQGLQFLIQYYNGEERAKGNILERFSAQQFPDLHSELNLSSLELGDSALYFCASSTQGAEGANVLTFGAGSRLTVL.

This clone has only one observation. Other DNA sequences within the sample encode an identical CDR3. The chain carries TRBV5-6 and TRBJ1-3; D is ambiguous. Germline V gene data show CDR1 as SGHDT and CDR2 as YYEEEE. This CDR3 region has 12 residues. V dropped 0 bases and J dropped 7 bases, with 5 bases sitting between them. CDR3 loop: CASSLGGNTIYF. DNA for the CDR3: TGTGCCAGCAGCTTGGGAGGGAACACCATATATTTT.

The gene calls are TRBV6-6 and TRBJ2-7; 10 bases match TRBD2. V dropped 1 base and J dropped 1; count of bases not matched to a gene: 4. The CDR3 has 16 amino acids. Germline V gene data show CDR1 as MNHNY and CDR2 as SVGAGI (reference sequence). CDR3 in DNA: TGTGCCAGCAGTTACTTTATAGCGGGAGGTTCCTACGAGCAGTACTTC. It specifies CASSYFIAGGSYEQYF.

This clone has a single count. The V and J genes are TRBV6-5 and TRBJ2-2, with 11 positions matching TRBD2. CDR1 MNHEY and CDR2 SVGAGI come from the germline V gene. The CDR3 totals 15 residues. The junction had 5 bases not matched to a gene; V was cut back by 2 bases and J by 9 bases. The CDR3 spells CASSYLTSGRWELFF. As DNA, the CDR3 is TGTGCCAGCAGTTACCTCACTAGCGGGAGATGGGAGCTGTTTTTT.

V gene TRBV18 combines with J gene TRBJ2-1; 8 nucleotides align to TRBD1. CDR3 size: 18 residues. Per germline, CDR1 KGHSH and CDR2 LQKENI. V shed 6 bases, J shed 5 bases, and the junction held 18 bases outside the gene matches. The CDR3 spells CASSPFSGADRADNEQFF. CDR3 bases: TGTGCCAGCTCCCCCTTCAGTGGGGCGGACAGGGCCGACAATGAGCAGTTCTTC.

V and J are TRBV5-1 and TRBJ2-2; 8 bases are a match to TRBD2. This CDR3 has 18 residues. Germline V CDR1 and CDR2: SGHRS, YFSETQ. The J segment lost 4 bases and the V segment lost 4 bases, leaving 15 bases of the junction unmatched. The CDR3 is CASSLYSRSGSGTGELFF. The CDR3 nucleotides are TGCGCCAGCAGCCTCTATTCTAGGAGCGGGAGCGGCACCGGGGAGCTGTTTTTT. The whole variable domain, remainder taken from reference TRBV5-1 and TRBJ2-2, is KAGVTQTPRYLIKTRGQQVTLSCSPISGHRSVSWYQQTPGQGLQFLFEYFSETQRNKGNFPGRFSGRQFSNSRSEMNVSTLELGDSALYLCASSLYSRSGSGTGELFFGEGSRLTVL.

Only one count was recorded for this clone. V and J are TRBV30 and TRBJ2-1, with D tentatively TRBD2 (5 bases). Trimming cost V 1 base and J 9 bases, with 16 bases left between them. The germline gives CDR1 GTSNPN, CDR2 SVGIG (reference sequence). This CDR3 has 14 residues. CDR3 DNA: TGTGCCTGGAGTGGCCCCGGACTGGAGAGTGAGCAGTTCTTC. Translation gives CAWSGPGLESEQFF.

J is TRBJ2-3 and V is TRBV9; D gene ambiguous. The CDR3 sequence is 18 residues long. Germline CDR1 is SGDLS and CDR2 is YYNGEE. The V end lost 4 bases, the J end lost 3 bases, and 24 bases lay between the germline ends. Written as DNA, the CDR3 is TGTGCCAGCAGCCGCAACGGGCGTTTGACCTTTGGGACAGATACGCAGTATTTT. Translating gives CASSRNGRLTFGTDTQYF.

The V call is TRBV27, the J call TRBJ1-1, with 9 bases matching TRBD1. V shed 5 bases and J 9 bases; nucleotides not matched to a gene: 13. Germline V gene lookup returns CDR1 MNHEY and CDR2 SMNVEV (reference sequence). The CDR3 runs to 15 residues. The CDR3 region has the DNA TGTGCCAGCAGTCCCCGTCCCGGGACAGGGTCCAAAGCTTTCTTT. Protein: CASSPRPGTGSKAFF.

The V and J genes are TRBV6-6 and TRBJ1-1; D ambiguous. This CDR3 has 14 amino acids. Germline-derived CDR1 and CDR2 are MNHNY and SVGAGI (reference sequence). Trimming removed 7 bases at V and 1 base at J, with 13 bases between. The CDR3 loop is CASTPSVGNTEAFF. In DNA form, the CDR3 reads TGTGCCAGCACACCCTCGGTGGGGAACACTGAAGCTTTCTTT.

The chain is built from TRBV5-5 and TRBJ2-7, with 9 bases aligning to TRBD2. CDR1 and CDR2 from the germline V gene are SGHKS and YYEKEE (reference sequence). The CDR3 consists of 15 residues. Trimming removed 3 bases from V and 5 bases from J; junction bases left unmatched: 9. The CDR3 here is CASSSRRRGGDEQYF. The CDR3 nucleotides read TGTGCCAGCAGCTCCCGGCGGCGGGGGGGAGACGAGCAGTACTTC.

The genes are TRBV5-4 and TRBJ2-7; the D gene is possibly TRBD2 (7 bases). CDR1 and CDR2 from the germline V gene are SGHNT and YYREEE (reference sequence). The CDR3 extends over 12 amino acids. Trimming took 4 bases from V and 6 from J, leaving 11 bases between them. CDR3 region: CASSPRGAEQYF. The CDR3 DNA reads TGTGCCAGCAGCCCCCGGGGGGCCGAGCAGTACTTC.

The V gene is TRBV11-2, the J gene TRBJ1-5; D unresolved. CDR1 and CDR2 from the germline V gene are SGHAT and FQNNGV. The CDR3 runs to 17 residues. V lost 4 bases to trimming and J lost 8 bases, with 24 bases between them. CDR3 nucleotides: TGTGCCAGCAGCTCCACCCTCGACCGGCTGAGAAAAAAGCCCCAGCATTTT. Translation gives CASSSTLDRLRKKPQHF. The complete variable domain, with remaining parts taken from reference TRBV11-2 and TRBJ1-5, reads EAGVAQSPRYKIIEKRQSVAFWCNPISGHATLYWYQQILGQGPKLLIQFQNNGVVDDSQLPKDRFSAERLKGVDSTLKIQPAKLEDSAVYLCASSSTLDRLRKKPQHFGDGTRLSIL.

The chain couples TRBV7-2 to TRBJ2-3; TRBD1 is a possible D gene (5 bases). The germline V gene encodes CDR1 SGHTA and CDR2 FQGNSA. The ends were cut back, 1 base at V and 3 bases at J, with 14 bases in the middle. The CDR3 covers 16 residues. CDR3 nucleotides: TGTGCCAGCAGCTTAGTGGTGGGGCTGGAGACAGATACGCAGTATTTT. This codes for CASSLVVGLETDTQYF.

The V gene is TRBV28, the J gene TRBJ2-7, with D perhaps matching TRBD1 or TRBD2 (7 bases each). Germline V gene lookup returns CDR1 MDHEN and CDR2 SYDVKM. Trimming cost V 7 bases and J 7 bases, with 26 bases left between them. This CDR3 region has 16 residues. Here the CDR3 DNA reads TGTGCCAGCACCCCCGGCCCCGGGGAGGGGGCTGATGAGCAGTACTTC. It translates to CASTPGPGEGADEQYF.

The chain couples TRBV18 to TRBJ1-1; D uncertain. Germline-derived CDR1 and CDR2 are KGHSH and LQKENI. V lost 8 bases and J 3 bases, leaving 16 bases between the germline ends. CDR3 size: 14 residues. CDR3 sequence reads: CASTRSVMDTEAFF. The CDR3 DNA is TGTGCCAGCACCCGTTCCGTTATGGACACTGAAGCTTTCTTT. Full variable domain (remainder filled in from reference TRBV18 and TRBJ1-1): NAGVMQNPRHLVRRRGQEARLRCSPMKGHSHVYWYRQLPEEGLKFMVYLQKENIIDESGMPKERFSAEFPKEGPSILRIQQVVRGDSAAYFCASTRSVMDTEAFFGQGTRLTVV.

This chain uses TRBV29-1 with TRBJ1-1; no firm D call. Trimming shortened V by 6 bases and J by 0 bases, and 17 bases separated the two germline ends. The CDR3 is made up of 15 amino acids. The germline V gene encodes CDR1 SQVTM and CDR2 ANQGSEA. The CDR3 DNA follows: TGCAGCGTGAAAGAGGTGGCAGCCATGAACACTGAAGCTTTCTTT. Translated, it gives CSVKEVAAMNTEAFF.

The chain is built from TRBV7-2 and TRBJ2-6, with 9 bases aligning to TRBD2. The CDR3 totals 18 residues. Germline V gene lookup returns CDR1 SGHTA and CDR2 FQGNSA. The junction had 12 bases not matched to a gene; V was cut back by 5 bases and J by 4 bases. The DNA of the CDR3 is TGTGCCAGCAGCCCCCAAAGCGGGAGGACGGGGGGGGCCAACGTCCTGACTTTC. Encoded protein: CASSPQSGRTGGANVLTF.

The chain combines TRBV29-1 with TRBJ1-4; D remains unclear. V was pared by 6 bases and J by 7 bases, with 18 bases between. The germline V gene has CDR1 SQVTM and CDR2 ANQGSEA. The CDR3 spans 14 residues. The CDR3 sequence: CSVEWASSGEKLFF. In DNA form, the CDR3 reads TGCAGCGTGGAATGGGCCTCATCAGGTGAAAAACTGTTTTTT. The variable domain in full, completed from reference TRBV29-1 and TRBJ1-4, reads SAVISQKPSRDICQRGTSLTIQCQVDSQVTMMFWYRQQPGQSLTLIATANQGSEATYESGFVIDKFPISRPNLTFSTLTVSNMSPEDSSIYLCSVEWASSGEKLFFGSGTQLSVL.

The chain joins TRBV5-1 to TRBJ2-1; the match to TRBD1 covers 8 bases. J lost 6 bases, V lost 0 bases, and 2 bases had no gene match. The CDR3 is 14 amino acids. The germline gives CDR1 SGHRS, CDR2 YFSETQ. The CDR3 region is CASSLAQGGNEQFF. DNA for the CDR3: TGCGCCAGCAGCTTGGCACAGGGGGGCAATGAGCAGTTCTTC.